This T cell receptor (beta chain) derives from a study of T cell responses to AZD1222 COVID-19 vaccine. Whole-study context: The study pooled second doses at about 4 or about 12 weeks. Study-level points and caveats: Variant regions that are unmutated are reportedly the target of nearly half of spike-specific TCRs. At 160-218 and 743-854, vaccine-associated CD4 TCRs were dominant, and they spanned spike. Repertoires were sampled only after the peak T cell response.

The method was immunoSEQ multiplex PCR; TCRdb's version includes in-frame clones alone and lacks a portion of them. Altogether 140,000 to 150,000 clones are present, 91% being singletons, with the ten largest covering over 1.1%. This clone occurred a few times. Its specificity is not known. Germline V gene lookup returns CDR1 MDHEN and CDR2 SYDVKM. This CDR3 is 13 amino acids long. The germline V and J ends were trimmed by 2 bases and 4 bases, with 6 bases remaining between them. The rearrangement uses TRBV28 and TRBJ2-1; D gene uncertain. This specimen consisted of peripheral blood, obtained on day 0 of AZD1222 vaccination. This sequence was found in an adult in good health. CDR3 amino acids: CASSLTEYNEQFF. CDR3 DNA sequence: TGTGCCAGCAGTTTAACGGAATACAATGAGCAGTTCTTC.